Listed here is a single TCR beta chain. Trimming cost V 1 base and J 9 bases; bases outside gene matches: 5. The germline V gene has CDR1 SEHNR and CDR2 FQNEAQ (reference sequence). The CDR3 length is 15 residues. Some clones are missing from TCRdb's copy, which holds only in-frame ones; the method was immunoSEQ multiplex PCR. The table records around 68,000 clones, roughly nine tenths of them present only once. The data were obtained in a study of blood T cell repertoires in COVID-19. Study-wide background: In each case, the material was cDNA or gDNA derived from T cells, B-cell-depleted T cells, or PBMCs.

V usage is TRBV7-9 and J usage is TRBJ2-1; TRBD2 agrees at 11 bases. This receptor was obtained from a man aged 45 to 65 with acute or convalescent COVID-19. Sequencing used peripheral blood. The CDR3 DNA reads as TGTGCCAGCAGCTTAGGGTTAGCGGGAGGGCGTGAGCAGTTCTTC. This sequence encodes CASSLGLAGGREQFF.